The 20 T cell receptor beta chains below were found in one sample sequenced in a study of shared clonotypes between healthy human individuals. Method: immunoSEQ multiplex PCR; TCRdb's copy keeps in-frame clones and lacks some. The sample holds 2 million to 2.5 million clones; 90% to 95% are singletons and the top ten take 0.39%. The sequenced sample consisted of naive CD4+ T cells from PBMCs. The subset: CD45RA+ positively selected. These receptors were obtained from a man in his late teens or twenties in good health. Some clones in this sample may be carry-over from other donors' samples.

The chain has TRBV6-1 and TRBJ1-1, with 8 positions matching TRBD1. This CDR3 is built from 14 residues. The germline V gene encodes CDR1 MNHNS and CDR2 SASEGT. The trim removed 7 bases at V and 5 bases at J, leaving 9 bases unmatched. The CDR3 loop reads CASKSDRVQTEAFF. The DNA of the CDR3 is TGTGCCAGCAAATCGGACAGGGTACAGACTGAAGCTTTCTTT.

The V gene is TRBV28, the J gene TRBJ2-7; 8 bases match TRBD2. J gave up 2 bases and V 5 bases, and 11 bases lay outside the gene matches. The CDR3 is made up of 16 amino acids. Germline V gene data show CDR1 as MDHEN and CDR2 as SYDVKM. The DNA for the CDR3 is TGTGCCAGCAGTGGAGGTGGAATAGCGGGAACCTACGAGCAGTACTTC. Translated, it gives CASSGGGIAGTYEQYF.

This sequence joins TRBV5-1 and TRBJ2-7; D may be TRBD1 or TRBD2 (5 bases each). Germline V CDR1 and CDR2: SGHRS, YFSETQ. The V end lost 0 bases, the J end lost 0 bases, and 16 bases lay between the germline ends. This CDR3 is 17 amino acids long. This CDR3 reads CASSLAGAAALSYEQYF. DNA of the CDR3: TGCGCCAGCAGCTTGGCCGGGGCAGCCGCTCTCTCCTACGAGCAGTACTTC.

The chain joins TRBV6-5 to TRBJ2-2; D call uncertain. V was shortened by 4 bases and J by 0 bases, with 9 bases between the two germline ends. This CDR3 has 15 amino acids. Germline V gene data show CDR1 as MNHEY and CDR2 as SVGAGI. The DNA of the CDR3 is TGTGCCAGCAGTTGGCTGGGCGCGAACACCGGGGAGCTGTTTTTT. This gives the protein CASSWLGANTGELFF.

The chain combines TRBV7-9 with TRBJ1-1, with D hard to call. Germline CDR1 is SEHNR and CDR2 is FQNEAQ (reference sequence). The V end was cut by 8 bases, the J end by 0 bases, with 10 bases between. The CDR3 is made up of 13 amino acids. The CDR3, as DNA: TGTGCCAGCGACCGGATGATGAACACTGAAGCTTTCTTT. It translates to CASDRMMNTEAFF. Supplemented by reference TRBV7-9 and TRBJ1-1, the full variable domain reads DTGVSQNPRHKITKRGQNVTFRCDPISEHNRLYWYRQTLGQGPEFLTYFQNEAQLEKSRLLSDRFSAERPKGSFSTLEIQRTEQGDSAMYLCASDRMMNTEAFFGQGTRLTVV.

The table lists this clone with a count of one. V usage is TRBV27 and J usage is TRBJ1-2; tentatively, D is TRBD1 (6 bases). CDR3 length: 14 amino acids. CDR1 is MNHEY, CDR2 SMNVEV, per germline (reference sequence). V lost 2 bases and J 4 bases, leaving 11 bases between the germline ends. CDR3 amino acids: CASSLIQGPYGYTF. In nucleotides, the CDR3 is TGTGCCAGCAGTTTAATACAGGGCCCCTATGGCTACACCTTC.

CDR3 in amino acids: CASAPRGGARVDTQYF. DNA of the CDR3: TGTGCCAGCGCCCCCCGCGGAGGAGCCAGAGTAGATACGCAGTATTTT. The rearrangement joins TRBV2 to TRBJ2-3; the D gene is possibly TRBD2 (5 bases). This CDR3 has 16 amino acids. V lost 8 bases and J lost 5, with 23 bases in between. The germline gives CDR1 SNHLY, CDR2 FYNNEI.

The chain has TRBV28 and TRBJ1-1; D unresolved. Germline CDR1 and CDR2: MDHEN and SYDVKM. The CDR3 is 11 amino acids. Deletions cut 10 bases from V and 6 bases from J, with 12 bases between. The CDR3 DNA follows: TGTGCCACCACCTCGGTGTCTGAAGCTTTCTTT. This encodes CATTSVSEAFF.

The rearrangement links TRBV6-1 to TRBJ1-1; maybe TRBD1 (6 bases). Trimming stripped 2 bases from V and 5 bases from J, with 21 bases between. The CDR3 runs to 17 residues. Germline lookup yields CDR1 MNHNS and CDR2 SASEGT. For the CDR3, the DNA is TGTGCCAGCAGTGAACCAGGGGCACGCTCGAGGAGGACTGAAGCTTTCTTT. It encodes CASSEPGARSRRTEAFF.

As concerns this clone: Other DNA sequences within the sample encode an identical CDR3. V is TRBV9 and J is TRBJ2-7, with D tentatively TRBD2 (6 bases). Trimming took off 0 bases at V and 7 bases at J, with 11 bases between the two ends. This CDR3 comprises 13 residues. The germline gives CDR1 SGDLS, CDR2 YYNGEE. Here the CDR3 DNA reads TGTGCCAGCAGCGTAGGCGGGATAGGGGAGCAGTACTTC. The encoded protein is CASSVGGIGEQYF. The whole variable domain, filled in from reference TRBV9 and TRBJ2-7, reads DSGVTQTPKHLITATGQRVTLRCSPRSGDLSVYWYQQSLDQGLQFLIQYYNGEERAKGNILERFSAQQFPDLHSELNLSSLELGDSALYFCASSVGGIGEQYFGPGTRLTVT.

The genes are TRBV14 and TRBJ2-1; D not resolved. V gave up 1 base and J gave up 9 bases, with 16 bases separating them. CDR3 length: 15 residues. Looked up from germline, CDR1 is SGHDN and CDR2 is FVKESK. The CDR3, as DNA: TGTGCCAGCAGCCAAGTCGGTGGGCCGGGCGGTGAGCAGTTCTTC. Amino acids: CASSQVGGPGGEQFF.

The V and J genes are TRBV5-1 and TRBJ1-3; D unresolved. Per the germline V gene, CDR1 is SGHRS and CDR2 is YFSETQ. The V gene lost 9 bases and the J gene lost 0 bases, with 10 bases spanning the gap. The length of the CDR3 is 13 residues. Here the CDR3 reads CATLQYSGNTIYF. The CDR3 DNA reads TGCGCCACCCTACAGTACTCTGGAAACACCATATATTTT.

Remarks on this clone: Other DNA sequences in the same sample also yield this CDR3. The J gene is TRBJ2-5, the V gene TRBV5-1, with D possibly TRBD1 on 6 matching bases. The CDR3 loop spans 14 amino acids. The V gene lost 0 bases and the J gene lost 2 bases, with 8 bases spanning the gap. The germline V gene has CDR1 SGHRS and CDR2 YFSETQ. DNA for the CDR3: TGCGCCAGCAGCTTGGAGACAGGACAAGAGACCCAGTACTTC. It codes for CASSLETGQETQYF.

This chain links TRBV28 with TRBJ1-2; unclear D gene. This CDR3 has 14 amino acids. Trimming removed 6 bases from V and 7 bases from J, with 18 bases in between. Looked up from germline, CDR1 is MDHEN and CDR2 is SYDVKM. This CDR3 is CASRRSTGSSGYTF. The CDR3 DNA follows: TGTGCCAGCAGGAGAAGTACTGGTTCCTCTGGCTACACCTTC.

This clone was observed a single time. An end of the junction does not agree with germline; a read error may underlie this. The rearrangement uses TRBV15 and TRBJ2-5; TRBD2 matches at 10 bases. CDR1 and CDR2 (germline): LNHNV, YYDKDF (reference sequence). The CDR3 is 14 residues long. The CDR3 DNA reads TGTGCCACCAGCAGAGATCCCGGGACTAGCGCTCGAAACTTC. This translates into CATSRDPGTSARNF.

The V gene is TRBV4-2, the J gene TRBJ2-5; no clear D gene. V gave up 4 bases and J gave up 4 bases, with 10 bases separating them. The CDR3 loop spans 13 amino acids. CDR1 LGHNA and CDR2 YNFKEQ come from the germline V gene. In DNA form, the CDR3 reads TGTGCCAGCAGCCCCCACCGAGGAGAGACCCAGTACTTC. Its translation: CASSPHRGETQYF.

V and J are TRBV28 and TRBJ2-7, with 7 bases matching TRBD2. With V trimmed by 4 bases and J by 5 bases, 2 bases remained unmatched. This CDR3 is 12 amino acids long. The germline V gene has CDR1 MDHEN and CDR2 SYDVKM. CDR3 bases: TGTGCCAGCAGTTGGACTAGTAACGAGCAGTACTTC. This codes for CASSWTSNEQYF.

V is TRBV4-1 and J is TRBJ2-3; 7 bases line up with TRBD2. Germline CDR1 reads MGHRA; CDR2 reads YSYEKL. The CDR3 spans 16 residues. The V gene end was trimmed by 6 bases and the J gene end by 7 bases; junction bases not matched to a gene: 16. CDR3 protein: CASSVADPPGGYTQYF. CDR3 in DNA: TGCGCCAGCAGTGTAGCGGACCCCCCGGGGGGTTATACGCAGTATTTT.

The rearrangement joins TRBV28 to TRBJ1-1; weak D call: TRBD1 (5 bases). CDR1 MDHEN and CDR2 SYDVKM come from the germline V gene. This CDR3 region has 14 residues. Trimming took 7 bases from V and 6 from J, leaving 18 bases between them. CDR3 sequence (DNA): TGTGCCAGCATTCAAGGACGGGGGTTGCCTGAAGCTTTCTTT. This gives the protein CASIQGRGLPEAFF.

This chain joins TRBV27 and TRBJ2-3; 7 bases fit TRBD2. Germline CDR1 reads MNHEY; CDR2 reads SMNVEV (reference sequence). V shed 8 bases and J 2 bases; nucleotides not matched to a gene: 10. The CDR3 loop spans 15 amino acids. The CDR3 reads CASRPRAGLTDTQYF. The CDR3 DNA follows: TGTGCCAGCCGACCTAGAGCGGGGCTCACAGATACGCAGTATTTT.